A selection of T cell receptor beta chains follows, all from one sample in a study of neoadjuvant nivolumab and ipilimumab in lung cancer. Some clones are missing from TCRdb's copy, which holds only in-frame ones; the method was immunoSEQ multiplex PCR. Of 25,000 to 30,000 clones in the sample, about 85% were seen once. Source: peripheral blood, taken before neoadjuvant nivolumab, alone or with ipilimumab. These receptors were taken from an adult with non-small cell lung cancer. Both conserved end residues are trimmed from each CDR3. D genes are given only for firm matches.

d_call,v_call,j_call,cdr3_aa
-,TRBV25-1,TRBJ2-7,ASTGKQSSYEQY
TRBD2,TRBV7-2,TRBJ2-1,ASSLKLAGGLGEQF
TRBD1,TRBV29-1,TRBJ1-2,SVELSGQGYGYT
-,TRBV7-2,TRBJ2-1,ASSLAHYNEQF
-,TRBV5-6,TRBJ2-7,ASSLGGQGFEQY
-,TRBV6-5,TRBJ2-2,ASSYIGELF
-,TRBV7-2,TRBJ2-7,ASSFGASGRPSYEQY
-,TRBV2,TRBJ1-3,ASSDRGNTIY
-,TRBV7-3,TRBJ2-1,ASSLMGAPYNEQF
-,TRBV4-2,TRBJ1-6,ASSQDGVGDSPLH
-,TRBV2,TRBJ2-1,ASSTTNEQF
-,TRBV5-8,TRBJ1-1,ASSITGSTEAF
-,TRBV7-9,TRBJ1-5,ASSPTSSNQPQH
-,TRBV21-1,TRBJ1-6,ASSLAPGAISYNSPLH
TRBD1,TRBV2,TRBJ2-7,ASTMTGSYEQY
-,TRBV4-3,TRBJ1-6,ASSQNRISSEPLH
TRBD1,TRBV28,TRBJ1-2,ASSPQGEAFYGYT
-,TRBV6-5,TRBJ1-5,ASRRDGPSPQH
-,TRBV6-1,TRBJ1-2,ASSERSYGYT
-,TRBV11-3,TRBJ2-3,ASSWSTDTDTQY